The 10 T cell receptor beta chains given below trace back to one sample, sequenced in a study of blood T cell repertoires in COVID-19. The data were produced by immunoSEQ multiplex PCR, yet TCRdb's version contains in-frame clones alone and is incomplete. This table has roughly 280,000 clones, around 87% appearing once. The specimen was peripheral blood. The receptors derive from a man between 18 and 29 years old with active or convalescent COVID-19.

This clone was counted a few times. The chain employs TRBV3-1 (or the pseudogene TRBV3-2) and TRBJ2-3, with D possibly being TRBD2 (7 bases). CDR3 length: 17 residues. V lost 0 bases, J lost 6 bases, and 19 bases lay in between. The germline V gene has CDR1 LGHDT and CDR2 YNNKEL (reference sequence). In nucleotides, the CDR3 is TGTGCCAGCAGCCAAGATCTGAGGGGGAGGGCCGTGGATACGCAGTATTTT. It is translated as CASSQDLRGRAVDTQYF.

The sample holds one count of this clone. The chain recombines TRBV5-4 with TRBJ2-2; 8 bases line up with TRBD2. After removal of 0 bases from V and 2 bases from J, the junction contained 6 bases not matched to a gene. The CDR3 extends over 17 amino acids. The V gene's germline CDR1 is SGHNT and CDR2 YYREEE (reference sequence). The DNA for the CDR3 is TGTGCCAGCAGCTTGGATCCGGGAGGGGCTAACACCGGGGAGCTGTTTTTT. Protein product: CASSLDPGGANTGELFF.

The CDR3 reads CASRDSASGGYTF. The CDR3 coding sequence is TGTGCCAGCAGGGACAGCGCTTCCGGGGGCTACACCTTC. J is TRBJ1-2 and V is TRBV9, with D perhaps TRBD1 (6 bases). Germline CDR1 SGDLS, CDR2 YYNGEE. V was cut by 5 bases and J by 8 bases, with 16 bases left in between. The CDR3 sequence is 13 residues long.

The V and J genes are TRBV7-9 and TRBJ1-1, with D possibly being TRBD1 (6 bases). Germline V lookup: CDR1 SEHNR, CDR2 FQNEAQ (reference sequence). The CDR3 runs 13 residues. Trimming pared 5 bases from V and 3 bases from J, leaving 10 bases between. The CDR3, as DNA: TGTGCCAGCAGCGGCAGGACAGACACTGAAGCTTTCTTT. Translated: CASSGRTDTEAFF.

The chain is built from TRBV7-9 and TRBJ1-1; D is unclear. Per germline, CDR1 SEHNR and CDR2 FQNEAQ (reference sequence). Trimming pared 1 base from V and 4 bases from J, leaving 16 bases between. The CDR3 length is 16 residues. DNA for the CDR3: TGTGCCAGCAGCTTAGTTTTCAGGTCCGGGAGCACTGAAGCTTTCTTT. Protein: CASSLVFRSGSTEAFF.

CDR3 sequence (DNA): TGCGCCAGCAGCATAGGACAGGGGGCGGGAGATACGCAGTATTTT. This gives the protein CASSIGQGAGDTQYF. This chain joins TRBV5-1 and TRBJ2-3, with 11 bases lining up with TRBD1. This CDR3 spans 15 amino acids. The germline gives CDR1 SGHRS, CDR2 YFSETQ. Trimming cost V 4 bases and J 5 bases; bases outside gene matches: 6.

In its sample, this clone was seen a few times. J is TRBJ1-2 and V is TRBV6-5; D might be TRBD1 (6 bases). The CDR3 consists of 14 residues. CDR1 MNHEY and CDR2 SVGAGI come from the germline V gene. The V and J ends lost 3 bases and 8 bases respectively, with 16 bases between them. The CDR3 coding sequence is TGTGCCAGCAGTTATACACAGGGAGTTGGGGGCTACACCTTC. Protein product: CASSYTQGVGGYTF.

The chain couples TRBV2 to TRBJ1-5; no firm D call. The germline V and J ends were trimmed by 7 bases and 0 bases, with 10 bases remaining between them. The CDR3 loop spans 14 amino acids. Germline V lookup: CDR1 SNHLY, CDR2 FYNNEI. The CDR3 DNA follows: TGTGCCAGCACCCCACAGCTTAGCAATCAGCCCCAGCATTTT. Its translation is CASTPQLSNQPQHF.

V and J are TRBV21-1 and TRBJ2-6; whether TRBD1, the table's D call, matches the DNA was not checked. TRBV21-1 is given as a pseudogene. This CDR3 spans 18 amino acids. CDR3: CASSKDLHRGPGANVLTF. CDR3 nucleotides: TGTGCCAGCAGCAAAGATCTTCACAGGGGGCCGGGGGCCAACGTCCTGACTTTC.

The chain employs TRBV3-1 (or the pseudogene TRBV3-2) and TRBJ2-7; tentatively, D is TRBD1 (5 bases). Germline loops: CDR1 LGHDT, CDR2 YNNKEL (reference sequence). Trimming left V 1 base short and J 3 bases short, with 10 bases between. CDR3 length: 14 residues. CDR3 in DNA: TGTGCCAGCAGCCAAGGACAGACTCTCTACGAGCAGTACTTC. Translated: CASSQGQTLYEQYF.